Below, 10 T cell receptor beta chains from the same sample are listed, as sequenced in a study of OX40 agonist ivuxolimab in advanced cancers. The data were produced by immunoSEQ multiplex PCR, yet TCRdb's version contains in-frame clones alone and is incomplete. This table holds 20,000 to 30,000 clones, 65% to 90% found once. This sample comprised CD4+ or CD8+ T cells sorted from blood, obtained in a trial of the OX40 agonist ivuxolimab. These receptors all stem from an adult with an advanced solid tumor such as melanoma, head and neck, liver or kidney cancer.

This chain uses TRBV6-1 with TRBJ1-5; D uncertain. The CDR3 spans 15 residues. V lost 5 bases and J lost 0, with 11 bases in between. Germline CDR1 reads MNHNS; CDR2 reads SASEGT. CDR3 region: CASSIQGYSNQPQHF. DNA of the CDR3: TGTGCCAGCAGTATCCAAGGTTATAGCAATCAGCCCCAGCATTTT.

With regard to this clone: Germline and junction disagree at one end, which may indicate a read error. This chain links TRBV5-1 with TRBJ1-4; tentatively, D is TRBD1 (6 bases). Germline V CDR1 and CDR2: SGHRS, YFSETQ. The CDR3 is 15 amino acids. CDR3 nucleotide sequence: TGCGCCAGCAGCCCCGAAGGGGGATCTAAGGAAAAACTGTTTTTT. Translated, it gives CASSPEGGSKEKLFF.

The chain has TRBV5-1 and TRBJ2-7; the D call may be TRBD1 or TRBD2 (5 bases each). CDR3 length: 14 amino acids. Trimming cost V 2 bases and J 0 bases, with 9 bases left between them. From germline, CDR1 is SGHRS and CDR2 YFSETQ. The CDR3 bases are TGCGCCAGCAGCTTAGAGGGGACCTCCTACGAGCAGTACTTC. It encodes CASSLEGTSYEQYF. Variable domain in full (rest from reference TRBV5-1 and TRBJ2-7): KAGVTQTPRYLIKTRGQQVTLSCSPISGHRSVSWYQQTPGQGLQFLFEYFSETQRNKGNFPGRFSGRQFSNSRSEMNVSTLELGDSALYLCASSLEGTSYEQYFGPGTRLTVT.

The V gene is TRBV27, the J gene TRBJ2-7, with 12 bases fitting TRBD2. CDR3 length equals 17 residues. Germline assignment: CDR1 MNHEY and CDR2 SMNVEV (reference sequence). J was trimmed by 3 bases and V by 2 bases; bases with no gene match: 8. CDR3 loop: CASSLAAKTSGSYEQYF. CDR3 nucleotide sequence: TGTGCCAGCAGTTTAGCTGCCAAGACTAGCGGGAGCTACGAGCAGTACTTC.

V and J are TRBV7-6 and TRBJ2-2, with 8 nucleotides matching TRBD2. CDR3 length: 14 residues. The V gene end was trimmed by 3 bases and the J gene end by 7 bases; junction bases not matched to a gene: 4. Germline CDR1 SGHVS, CDR2 FNYEAQ. This chain's CDR3 is CASSFGRGGGELFF. In nucleotides, the CDR3 is TGTGCCAGCAGCTTCGGGAGGGGTGGCGGGGAGCTGTTTTTT.

The J gene is TRBJ1-5, the V gene TRBV7-8; D not resolved. Trimming left V 5 bases short and J 9 bases short, with 14 bases between. The CDR3 is 13 amino acids. The germline V gene has CDR1 SGHVS and CDR2 FQNEAQ. The CDR3 sequence is CASSVTASRPQHF. CDR3 bases: TGTGCCAGCAGCGTGACGGCCTCACGGCCCCAGCATTTT.

V usage is TRBV7-9 and J usage is TRBJ2-7; 7 bases align to TRBD2. CDR1 SEHNR and CDR2 FQNEAQ come from the germline V gene (reference sequence). This CDR3 has 16 amino acids. Trimming removed 2 bases from V and 5 bases from J; junction bases left unmatched: 12. The CDR3 sequence: CASSLSVGRGRDEQYF. Written as DNA, the CDR3 is TGTGCCAGCAGCTTAAGTGTAGGGAGGGGAAGGGACGAGCAGTACTTC. Combining the CDR3 with reference TRBV7-9 and TRBJ2-7 gives the whole variable domain DTGVSQNPRHKITKRGQNVTFRCDPISEHNRLYWYRQTLGQGPEFLTYFQNEAQLEKSRLLSDRFSAERPKGSFSTLEIQRTEQGDSAMYLCASSLSVGRGRDEQYFGPGTRLTVT.

This rearrangement joins TRBV6-1 to TRBJ1-1; D unresolved. Looked up from germline, CDR1 is MNHNS and CDR2 is SASEGT. There are 13 residues in the CDR3. V was trimmed by 1 base and J by 3 bases, leaving 6 bases between them. The CDR3 protein is CASSEVADTEAFF. In nucleotides, the CDR3 is TGTGCCAGCAGTGAAGTGGCGGACACTGAAGCTTTCTTT.

The CDR3 sequence: CATSRDPPARRTYNEQFF. The CDR3 bases are TGTGCCACCAGCAGAGACCCACCCGCGCGGAGAACCTACAATGAGCAGTTCTTC. The chain combines TRBV15 with TRBJ2-1, with unresolved D. The CDR3 covers 18 residues. From germline, CDR1 is LNHNV and CDR2 YYDKDF (reference sequence). Trimming took 0 bases from V and 2 from J, leaving 17 bases between them.

V usage is TRBV18 and J usage is TRBJ2-7; no clear D. Germline CDR1 KGHSH, CDR2 LQKENI. V was cut by 2 bases and J by 3 bases, with 11 bases left in between. The CDR3 spans 14 residues. The CDR3 protein is CASSPEDGVYEQYF. CDR3 nucleotides: TGTGCCAGCTCACCAGAGGACGGAGTCTACGAGCAGTACTTC. Full variable domain (rest looked up from reference TRBV18 and TRBJ2-7): NAGVMQNPRHLVRRRGQEARLRCSPMKGHSHVYWYRQLPEEGLKFMVYLQKENIIDESGMPKERFSAEFPKEGPSILRIQQVVRGDSAAYFCASSPEDGVYEQYFGPGTRLTVT.